This T cell receptor beta chain was profiled in a study of T-cell reconstitution after alpha-beta-depleted transplantation in children. Whole-study results and caveats: By about two months after transplant, alpha-beta T cells reportedly arose from several hundred graft clones that had expanded. Some patients' high day-60 TCRbeta diversity was attributed to recipient cells surviving conditioning. Newly made T cells mostly supplied T-cell counts and diversity one year after transplant.

This clonotype has only a few counts. The antigen is unknown. The CDR3 spans 15 residues. Germline CDR1 is LNHNV and CDR2 is YYDKDF (reference sequence). The trim removed 5 bases at V and 7 bases at J, leaving 8 bases unmatched. This sample's TCRbeta library carried unique molecular identifier barcodes. MiXCR, run by TCRdb on the PCR reads, gives a single entry per CDR3 protein. The sample has about 1,000,000 distinct CDR3 sequences, about 26% seen once. The TCR originated in a boy in the first two years of life who had a stem cell transplant for SCID, so the T cells may come from the graft donor. Material: PBMCs, mostly from graft donor cells, obtained 360 days after TCRalphabeta/CD19-depleted stem cell transplant. V usage is TRBV15 and J usage is TRBJ2-1; 10 nucleotides line up with TRBD2. The CDR3 here is CATSVPGLARNEQFF. The CDR3 DNA follows: TGTGCCACCAGCGTACCGGGACTAGCGAGGAATGAGCAGTTCTTC.